Following are 16 T cell receptor beta chains from one sample sequenced in a study of blood T cell repertoires in COVID-19. TCRdb's table, derived via immunoSEQ multiplex PCR, lists solely in-frame clones and lacks some. The sample yields about 140,000 clones, approximately 87% seen once. Sequenced: PBMCs or T cells enriched from blood (not recorded which). The origin of the receptors is a man aged 45-60 years in a cohort exposed to, infected with or recovered from COVID-19 (not recorded which).

V and J are TRBV6-5 and TRBJ1-2; 12 nucleotides line up with TRBD1. CDR1 and CDR2 from the germline V gene are MNHEY and SVGAGI. With V trimmed by 5 bases and J by 8 bases, 9 bases remained unmatched. This CDR3 comprises 15 residues. The CDR3 region is CASSRSGTGGRGYTF. CDR3 DNA sequence: TGTGCCAGCAGTAGGTCTGGGACAGGGGGCCGAGGCTACACCTTC.

Comments on this clone: The identical CDR3 is also encoded by other nucleotide sequences in the sample. The chain uses TRBV11-3 and TRBJ2-7; 8 bases align to TRBD1. J lost 4 bases, V lost 1 base, and 3 bases had no gene match. CDR1 is SGHNT, CDR2 YENEEA, per germline. CDR3 length: 14 residues. The CDR3: CASSLGQGPYEQYF. The CDR3 nucleotides read TGTGCCAGCAGCTTAGGACAGGGGCCTTACGAGCAGTACTTC.

V is TRBV19 and J is TRBJ2-7; weak D call: TRBD1 (6 bases). The V gene's germline CDR1 is LNHDA and CDR2 SQIVND (reference sequence). The CDR3 sequence is 14 residues long. Deletions cut 4 bases from V and 2 bases from J, with 12 bases between. Here the CDR3 reads CASSTGTLTYEQYF. The CDR3 region has the DNA TGTGCCAGTAGTACCGGGACACTAACCTACGAGCAGTACTTC.

The chain couples TRBV14 to TRBJ2-1; no reliable D call. Per germline, CDR1 SGHDN and CDR2 FVKESK. V dropped 1 base and J dropped 0 bases, with 7 bases sitting between them. The length of the CDR3 is 15 residues. The CDR3: CASSQVPSSYNEQFF. CDR3 nucleotide sequence: TGTGCCAGCAGCCAAGTGCCTAGCTCCTACAATGAGCAGTTCTTC.

The chain is built from TRBV3-1 (or the pseudogene TRBV3-2) and TRBJ1-2; 7 bases are shared with TRBD1. Germline V gene lookup returns CDR1 LGHDT and CDR2 YNNKEL (reference sequence). This CDR3 region has 14 residues. The V gene end was trimmed by 5 bases and the J gene end by 2 bases; junction bases not matched to a gene: 5. As DNA, the CDR3 is TGTGCCAGCAGCTTAGGACAGGTCAACTATGGCTACACCTTC. It specifies CASSLGQVNYGYTF.

About this clone: Other DNA sequences in this sample translate to the same CDR3. The gene calls are TRBV20-1 and TRBJ2-7, with 9 bases lining up with TRBD1. V gave up 6 bases and J gave up 4 bases; unmatched junction bases: 1. Germline V gives CDR1 DFQATT, CDR2 SNEGSKA (reference sequence). The CDR3 runs 11 residues. As DNA, the CDR3 is TGCAGTGCAGGACAGGGGTACGAGCAGTACTTC. Translating it yields CSAGQGYEQYF.

This clone appeared a few times. This chain uses TRBV11-2 with TRBJ2-3; unclear D gene. V was trimmed by 1 base and J by 2 bases, leaving 10 bases between them. The CDR3 contains 15 residues. Germline loops: CDR1 SGHAT, CDR2 FQNNGV. The CDR3 sequence: CASSLVSSSTDTQYF. CDR3 nucleotide sequence: TGTGCCAGCAGCTTAGTTTCTTCCTCCACAGATACGCAGTATTTT.

The chain recombines TRBV2 with TRBJ2-1, with D possibly TRBD1 on 6 matching bases. The CDR3 contains 13 residues. The V end was cut by 7 bases, the J end by 9 bases, with 16 bases between. Germline V lookup: CDR1 SNHLY, CDR2 FYNNEI. Written as DNA, the CDR3 is TGTGCCAGCATGACCCAGGGACAACCTGAGCAGTTCTTC. As protein: CASMTQGQPEQFF.

This chain connects TRBV7-9 to TRBJ1-4; 8 bases are a match to TRBD1. The CDR3 is 17 residues long. Unmatched junction bases numbered 11, after V lost 8 bases and J lost 0 bases. Germline loops: CDR1 SEHNR, CDR2 FQNEAQ (reference sequence). The CDR3 DNA is TGTGCCAGCGGAGATTCCGGGACAGGCTCAACTAATGAAAAACTGTTTTTT. It is translated as CASGDSGTGSTNEKLFF.

CDR3 DNA: TGCGCCAGCAGCCAAGGACAGGGGGCCGTGAATGAGCAGTTCTTC. Translating gives CASSQGQGAVNEQFF. The chain recombines TRBV4-1 with TRBJ2-1; 10 bases line up with TRBD1. V shed 1 base and J 7 bases; nucleotides not matched to a gene: 4. Germline assignment: CDR1 MGHRA and CDR2 YSYEKL. The CDR3 runs to 15 residues.

This rearrangement joins TRBV4-1 to TRBJ2-7; the match to TRBD1 covers 8 bases. This CDR3 is 16 amino acids long. From germline, CDR1 is MGHRA and CDR2 YSYEKL. V lost 3 bases and J lost 2; bases outside the gene matches: 9. CDR3 sequence: CASSQGQVGNTYEQYF. CDR3 DNA sequence: TGCGCCAGCAGCCAGGGACAGGTAGGGAACACCTACGAGCAGTACTTC.

This clone was detected only once. The V call is TRBV4-3, the J call TRBJ2-2; a possible D gene is TRBD2 (6 bases). Deletions cut 0 bases from V and 6 bases from J, with 20 bases between. Germline CDR1 is LGHNA and CDR2 is YSLEER. This CDR3 is built from 18 residues. Here the CDR3 reads CASSQEPIRDSSPGELFF. The CDR3 DNA sequence: TGCGCCAGCAGCCAAGAGCCTATCCGGGACTCATCTCCCGGGGAGCTGTTTTTT.

J is TRBJ1-3 and V is TRBV11-2; TRBD1 aligns across 9 bases. The V and J ends lost 4 bases and 3 bases, in that order; junction bases with no gene match: 10. This CDR3 is 17 amino acids long. The germline CDR1 and CDR2 sequences are SGHAT and FQNNGV. The CDR3 nucleotides are TGTGCCAGCAGCTCCCAACCGGGACAGGGCTTTGGAAACACCATATATTTT. Encoded protein: CASSSQPGQGFGNTIYF.

The V and J genes are TRBV4-1 and TRBJ2-7; TRBD2 matches at 13 bases. Germline values: CDR1 MGHRA, CDR2 YSYEKL. The CDR3 is made up of 16 amino acids. V shed 0 bases, J shed 4 bases, and the junction held 3 bases outside the gene matches. Written as DNA, the CDR3 is TGCGCCAGCAGCCAAGACTCGACTAGCGGGAGGTACGAGCAGTACTTC. It codes for CASSQDSTSGRYEQYF.

This clone was counted between two and nine times. V usage is TRBV29-1 and J usage is TRBJ1-2; TRBD1 matches 8 bases. CDR1 is SQVTM, CDR2 ANQGSEA, per germline. The CDR3 loop spans 13 amino acids. The J segment lost 4 bases and the V segment lost 7 bases, leaving 8 bases of the junction unmatched. The CDR3 spells CSASTGEAYGYTF. The CDR3 DNA sequence: TGCAGCGCCTCGACAGGGGAGGCCTATGGCTACACCTTC.

Concerning this clone itself: This is likely a read error, given that the CDR3 carries no conserved phenylalanine or tryptophan at its end. Because the CDR3's place on the DNA is in doubt, the DNA is left out and the CDR3 is given as listed by TCRdb. The CDR3 here is CSVEGRTGTVY. J is TRBJ1-2 and V is TRBV29-1; the table's D call, TRBD1, has no DNA check behind it. Germline CDR1 and CDR2: SQVTM and ANQGSEA. A total of 11 residues make up the CDR3, ends included.